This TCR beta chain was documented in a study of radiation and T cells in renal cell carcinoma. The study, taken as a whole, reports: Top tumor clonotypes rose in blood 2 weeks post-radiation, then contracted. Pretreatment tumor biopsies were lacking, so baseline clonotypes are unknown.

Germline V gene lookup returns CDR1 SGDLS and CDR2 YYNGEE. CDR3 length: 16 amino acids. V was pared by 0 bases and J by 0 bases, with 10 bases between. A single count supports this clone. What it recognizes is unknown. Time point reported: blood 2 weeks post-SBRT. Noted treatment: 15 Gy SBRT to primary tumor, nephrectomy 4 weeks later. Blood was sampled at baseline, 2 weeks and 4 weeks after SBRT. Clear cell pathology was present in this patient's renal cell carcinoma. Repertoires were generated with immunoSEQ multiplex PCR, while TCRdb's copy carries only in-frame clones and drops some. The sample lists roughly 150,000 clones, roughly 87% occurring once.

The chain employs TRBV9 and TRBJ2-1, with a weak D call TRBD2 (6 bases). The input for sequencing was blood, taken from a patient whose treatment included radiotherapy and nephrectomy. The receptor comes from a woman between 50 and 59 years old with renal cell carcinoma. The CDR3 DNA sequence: TGTGCCAGCAGCGTAGGGGACTTCGGCTCCTACAATGAGCAGTTCTTC. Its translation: CASSVGDFGSYNEQFF.